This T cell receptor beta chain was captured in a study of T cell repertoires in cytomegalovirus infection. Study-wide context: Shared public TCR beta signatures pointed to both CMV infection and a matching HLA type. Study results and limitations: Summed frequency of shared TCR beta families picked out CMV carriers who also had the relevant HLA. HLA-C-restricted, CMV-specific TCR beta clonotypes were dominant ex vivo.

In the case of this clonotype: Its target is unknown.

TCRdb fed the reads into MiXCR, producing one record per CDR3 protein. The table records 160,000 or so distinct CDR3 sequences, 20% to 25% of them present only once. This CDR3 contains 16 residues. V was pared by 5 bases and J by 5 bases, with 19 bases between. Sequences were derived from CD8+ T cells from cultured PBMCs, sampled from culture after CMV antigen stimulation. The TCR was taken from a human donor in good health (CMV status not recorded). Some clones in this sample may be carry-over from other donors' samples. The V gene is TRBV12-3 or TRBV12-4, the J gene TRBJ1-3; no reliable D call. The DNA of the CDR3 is TGTGCCAGCAGTCCACCGGACGGAATAATGCGAAACACCATATATTTT. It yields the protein CASSPPDGIMRNTIYF.